The T cell receptor beta chain under discussion was sequenced for a study of blood T cells in healthy people across ages. A sample-barcoded 5' primer and a J-beta primer mix were used in a second PCR of roughly 7 to 12 cycles. The template-switch adaptor, which had 12 random nucleotides, put a tag on each cDNA molecule. MiXCR, run by TCRdb on the 5' RACE reads, gives a single entry per CDR3 protein. The data contain some 1.1 million distinct CDR3 sequences, more than 30% of them singletons. This clonotype was counted only a few times. Per the germline V gene, CDR1 is GTSNPN and CDR2 is SVGIG (reference sequence). This CDR3 region has 18 residues. The ends lost 4 bases at V and 1 base at J; junction bases unmatched: 17.

The sequencing sample was made of blood. This chain connects TRBV30 to TRBJ1-1, with 8 positions matching TRBD1. The origin of this receptor is a man aged 18-30 years in good health. Written as DNA, the CDR3 is TGTGCCTGGACCCGGTCCTTTGGGACAGGCCGGCAGAACACTGAAGCTTTCTTT. Translating it yields CAWTRSFGTGRQNTEAFF.